This T cell receptor beta chain stems from a study of long-term antiretroviral therapy in people with HIV. Overall study: The earliest samples predate the 2015 immediate-ART recommendation by about a decade.

It was version v3.0 of the immunoSEQ assay that was run at survey level. Sequenced by immunoSEQ multiplex PCR; TCRdb stores in-frame clones only, minus some. The table has 20,000 to 25,000 clones, roughly 80% seen once; the top ten hold around 5%. This CDR3 is built from 15 residues. V lost 7 bases to trimming and J lost 9 bases, with 24 bases between them. The germline V gene encodes CDR1 SGHTA and CDR2 FQGNSA. The chain has TRBV7-2 and TRBJ1-2; D is ambiguous. This material consisted of unsorted PBMCs, taken 0.3 years after starting antiretroviral therapy. The TCR sequence derives from a man aged 45-65 years with HIV. The CDR3 DNA reads as TGTGCCAGCACCCCAGAGCGTGTGCACATGACAAGCTACACCTTC. Protein sequence: CASTPERVHMTSYTF.